This T cell receptor beta chain was observed in a study of T cell repertoires and leukemia-associated antigens. Germline V gene data show CDR1 as DFQATT and CDR2 as SNEGSKA (reference sequence). The CDR3 contains 14 residues. The V gene end was trimmed by 3 bases and the J gene end by 4 bases; junction bases not matched to a gene: 4. In regard to this clonotype: The antigen remains undetermined.

TCRdb passed the 5' RACE reads through MiXCR, listing each CDR3 protein once. This sample has about 11,000 distinct CDR3 sequences, with under 55% found just once. The material sequenced was CD3+ T cells sorted from blood and cultured. The rearrangement links TRBV20-1 to TRBJ2-7, with TRBD2 identical over 12 bases. The receptor's source is a female donor in good health. The CDR3: CSARTSGSFYEQYF. CDR3 nucleotide sequence: TGCAGTGCTAGGACTAGCGGGAGTTTTTACGAGCAGTACTTC.